This is a list of T cell receptor beta chains from one sample in a study of shared clonotypes between healthy human individuals. Only in-frame clones appear in the TCRdb table, and some are missing; sequencing was by immunoSEQ multiplex PCR. The data hold over a million clones, with about 80% observed a single time. Input material: memory CD4+ T cells from PBMCs. The origin of the receptors is a man aged 18 to 35 in good health. Some clones in this sample may be carry-over from other donors' samples. Each CDR3 is given with its conserved first and last residue. Each record gives: D gene, clone size, V gene, J gene, CDR3 DNA, CDR3 protein. A D gene is named only where the DNA matches it firmly. Only part of the rows carry a size: once, few, many, or a class if the clone is expanded.

-	-	TRBV7-2	TRBJ1-1	TGTGCCAGCAGCTTAACCGGGGTGAACACTGAAGCTTTCTTT	CASSLTGVNTEAFF
TRBD2	-	TRBV6-5	TRBJ2-7	TGTGCCAGCAGTCGCCAGACTAGCGGGAACTACGAGCAGTACTTC	CASSRQTSGNYEQYF
TRBD1	once	TRBV7-2	TRBJ2-7	TGTGCCAGCAGAACCCGGACAGGGGTGGACAACGAGCAGTACTTC	CASRTRTGVDNEQYF
-	-	TRBV5-3	TRBJ1-2	TGTGCCAGAAGCACCTGGACAGAGAACTATGGCTACACCTTC	CARSTWTENYGYTF
-	once	TRBV6-6	TRBJ1-1	TGTGCCAGCAGTTACTCTCGGGTCACTGAAGCTTTCTTT	CASSYSRVTEAFF
-	-	TRBV28	TRBJ1-4	TGTGCCAGCAGTCCCGCGGGGGGAACTAATGAAAAACTGTTTTTT	CASSPAGGTNEKLFF
-	few	TRBV29-1	TRBJ2-5	TGCAGCGTTGAGCGGGGTTTATTAGAGACCCAGTACTTC	CSVERGLLETQYF
-	-	TRBV6-1	TRBJ1-5	TGTGCCAGCAGTTATCGTTTAAATCAGCCCCAGCATTTT	CASSYRLNQPQHF
TRBD2	-	TRBV27	TRBJ2-7	TGTGCCAGCATACCAATAGCGGGCGCCTACGAGCAGTACTTC	CASIPIAGAYEQYF
TRBD2	-	TRBV10-3	TRBJ2-7	TGTGCCATCGCCGATTCTAGCGGGAGGGCCCTACTCGAGCAGTACTTC	CAIADSSGRALLEQYF
-	-	TRBV4-1	TRBJ1-4	TGCGCCAGCAGCCAAAGGGGCACAAATGAAAAACTGTTTTTT	CASSQRGTNEKLFF
TRBD2	-	TRBV6-1	TRBJ2-1	TGTGCCAGCAGTGGACTAGCGGGAGGGCGGATTGAGCAGTTCTTC	CASSGLAGGRIEQFF
TRBD1	-	TRBV18	TRBJ1-3	TGTGCCAGCTCACCACGAACAGGGGGCTCTGGAAACACCATATATTTT	CASSPRTGGSGNTIYF
-	-	TRBV7-3	TRBJ2-1	TGTGCCAGCACCCAACTCTTGGGGACTGGCATTTACAATGAGCAGTTCTTC	CASTQLLGTGIYNEQFF
-	-	TRBV7-2	TRBJ1-4	TGTGCCAGCAGCGCCAGCCGAGTGGATGAAAAACTGTTTTTT	CASSASRVDEKLFF
TRBD2	-	TRBV15	TRBJ2-3	TGTGCCACCAGCAGAGATCTTGGCGGGGGTAGCACAGATACGCAGTATTTT	CATSRDLGGGSTDTQYF
-	-	TRBV29-1	TRBJ2-1	TGCAGCGTTGAAAGGACAGCTGGTTACAATGAGCAGTTCTTC	CSVERTAGYNEQFF
-	-	TRBV18	TRBJ2-5	TGTGCCAGCGCATCCCGACAGCAGGACGAGACCCAGTACTTC	CASASRQQDETQYF
-	-	TRBV9	TRBJ2-2	TGTGCCAGCAGCGCAAACACCGGGGAGCTGTTTTTT	CASSANTGELFF
-	-	TRBV7-9	TRBJ1-3	TGTGCCAGCAGCTTAGTTCCGCAGGGAGGAAACACCATATATTTT	CASSLVPQGGNTIYF
-	-	TRBV6-5	TRBJ1-2	TGTGCCAGCAGTTACTCCCGGCAGGGTATCAGTGGCTACACCTTC	CASSYSRQGISGYTF
TRBD1	-	TRBV7-2	TRBJ1-2	TGTGCCAGCAGCTTTGTGGGGACAGGGGCCTCGGGATCCCACGGCTACACCTTC	CASSFVGTGASGSHGYTF
TRBD1	-	TRBV18	TRBJ2-1	TGTGCCAGCTCACCGGGACAGGGGTTGAAAGACGAGCAGTTCTTC	CASSPGQGLKDEQFF
TRBD2	few	TRBV7-6	TRBJ2-5	TGTGCCAGCAGCTTATCCGGCGGGAGCGGGATAGAGACCCAGTACTTC	CASSLSGGSGIETQYF
TRBD1	-	TRBV18	TRBJ2-1	TGTGCCAGCTCACCGCAGGGGGCAGGGACCTACAATGAGCAGTTCTTC	CASSPQGAGTYNEQFF
-	once	TRBV4-1	TRBJ2-7	TGCGCCAGCAGCCAAGATATACTAACCACCCCTGGGGAGCAGTACTTC	CASSQDILTTPGEQYF